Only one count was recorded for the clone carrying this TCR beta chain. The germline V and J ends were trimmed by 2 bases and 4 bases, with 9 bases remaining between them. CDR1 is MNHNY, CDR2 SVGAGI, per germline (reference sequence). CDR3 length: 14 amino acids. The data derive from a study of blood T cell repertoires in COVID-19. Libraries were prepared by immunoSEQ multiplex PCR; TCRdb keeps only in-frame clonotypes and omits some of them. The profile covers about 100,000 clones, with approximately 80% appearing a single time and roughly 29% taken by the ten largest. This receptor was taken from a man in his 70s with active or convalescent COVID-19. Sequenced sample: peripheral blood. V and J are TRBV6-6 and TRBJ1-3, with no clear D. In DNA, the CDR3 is TGTGCCAGCAGTTACGGAGGGAAAGGAAACACCATATATTTT. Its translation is CASSYGGKGNTIYF.